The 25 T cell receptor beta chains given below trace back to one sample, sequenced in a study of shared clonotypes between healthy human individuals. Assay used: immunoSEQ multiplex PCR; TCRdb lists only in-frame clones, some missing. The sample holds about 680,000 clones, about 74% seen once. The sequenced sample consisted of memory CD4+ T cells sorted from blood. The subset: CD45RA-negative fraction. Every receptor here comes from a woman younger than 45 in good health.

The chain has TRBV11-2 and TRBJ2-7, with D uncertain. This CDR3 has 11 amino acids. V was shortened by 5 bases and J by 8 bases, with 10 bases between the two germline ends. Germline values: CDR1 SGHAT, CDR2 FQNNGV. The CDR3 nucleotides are TGTGCCAGCAGCCCGTCCAGCAAGCAGTACTTC. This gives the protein CASSPSSKQYF.

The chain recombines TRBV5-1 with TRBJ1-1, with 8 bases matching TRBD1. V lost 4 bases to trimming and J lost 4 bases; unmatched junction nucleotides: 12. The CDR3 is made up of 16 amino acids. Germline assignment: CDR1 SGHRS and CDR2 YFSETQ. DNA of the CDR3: TGCGCCAGCAGCACAACGACAGGGGCAGTCGGCACTGAAGCTTTCTTT. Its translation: CASSTTTGAVGTEAFF.

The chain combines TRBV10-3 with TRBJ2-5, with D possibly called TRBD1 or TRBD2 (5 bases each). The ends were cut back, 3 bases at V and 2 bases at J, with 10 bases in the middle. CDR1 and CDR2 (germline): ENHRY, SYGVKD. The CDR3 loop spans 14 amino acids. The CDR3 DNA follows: TGTGCCATCAGTGAACGGGACCAGCAAGAGACCCAGTACTTC. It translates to CAISERDQQETQYF.

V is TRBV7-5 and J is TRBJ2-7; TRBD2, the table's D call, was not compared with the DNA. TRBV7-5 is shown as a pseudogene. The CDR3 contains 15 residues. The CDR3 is CASSPVTSLAREQYF. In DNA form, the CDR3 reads TGTGCCAGCAGCCCCGTGACAAGCCTAGCGCGCGAGCAGTACTTC.

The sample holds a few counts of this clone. The CDR3 DNA is TGCGCCAGCAGCTCCCTGGGACAGGGTAGTCAAGAGACCCAGTACTTC. Its translation is CASSSLGQGSQETQYF. V gene TRBV5-1 combines with J gene TRBJ2-5, with 9 positions matching TRBD1. The CDR3 length is 16 residues. The germline CDR1 and CDR2 sequences are SGHRS and YFSETQ. The V segment lost 3 bases and the J segment 2 bases; nucleotides outside the gene matches: 8.

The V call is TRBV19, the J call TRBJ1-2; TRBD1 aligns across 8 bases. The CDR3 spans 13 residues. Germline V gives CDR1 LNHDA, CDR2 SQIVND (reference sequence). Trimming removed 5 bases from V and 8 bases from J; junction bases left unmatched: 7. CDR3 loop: CASSLDREIGYTF. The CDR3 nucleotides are TGTGCCAGTAGTCTGGACAGGGAAATCGGCTACACCTTC.

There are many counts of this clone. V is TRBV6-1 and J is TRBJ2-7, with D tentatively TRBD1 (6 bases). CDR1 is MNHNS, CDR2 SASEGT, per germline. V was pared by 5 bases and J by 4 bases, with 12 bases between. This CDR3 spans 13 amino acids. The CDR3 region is CASSPRRGYEQYF. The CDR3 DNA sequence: TGTGCCAGCAGTCCACGCAGGGGTTACGAGCAGTACTTC.

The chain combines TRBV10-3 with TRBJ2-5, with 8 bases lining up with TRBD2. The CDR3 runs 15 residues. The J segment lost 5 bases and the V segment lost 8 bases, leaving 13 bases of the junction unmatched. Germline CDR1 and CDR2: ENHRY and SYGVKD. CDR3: CAIAAGLEIQETQYF. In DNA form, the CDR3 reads TGTGCCATCGCCGCGGGACTAGAGATCCAGGAGACCCAGTACTTC.

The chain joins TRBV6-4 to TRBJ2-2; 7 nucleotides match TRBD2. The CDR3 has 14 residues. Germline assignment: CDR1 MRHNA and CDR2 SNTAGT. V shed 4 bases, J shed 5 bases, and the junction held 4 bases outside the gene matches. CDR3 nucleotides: TGTGCCAGCAGTGCTCTAGCGGCAACCGGGGAGCTGTTTTTT. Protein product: CASSALAATGELFF.

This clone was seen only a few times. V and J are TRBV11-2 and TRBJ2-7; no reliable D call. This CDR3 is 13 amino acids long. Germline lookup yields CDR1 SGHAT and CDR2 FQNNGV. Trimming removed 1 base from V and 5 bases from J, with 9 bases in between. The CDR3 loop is CASSLAWIDEQYF. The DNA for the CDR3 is TGTGCCAGCAGCTTAGCCTGGATCGACGAGCAGTACTTC.

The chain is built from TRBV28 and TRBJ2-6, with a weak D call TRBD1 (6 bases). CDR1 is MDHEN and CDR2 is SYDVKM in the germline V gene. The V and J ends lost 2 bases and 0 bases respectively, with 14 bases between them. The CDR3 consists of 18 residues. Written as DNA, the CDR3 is TGTGCCAGCAGTTTACTAGGCCAGGGGCACTCTGGGGCCAACGTCCTGACTTTC. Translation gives CASSLLGQGHSGANVLTF.

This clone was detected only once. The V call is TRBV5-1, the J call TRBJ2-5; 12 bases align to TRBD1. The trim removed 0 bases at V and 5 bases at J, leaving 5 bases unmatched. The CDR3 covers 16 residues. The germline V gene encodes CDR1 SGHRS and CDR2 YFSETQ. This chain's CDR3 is CASSLGGQGAQETQYF. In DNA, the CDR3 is TGCGCCAGCAGCTTGGGGGGACAGGGGGCCCAGGAGACCCAGTACTTC.

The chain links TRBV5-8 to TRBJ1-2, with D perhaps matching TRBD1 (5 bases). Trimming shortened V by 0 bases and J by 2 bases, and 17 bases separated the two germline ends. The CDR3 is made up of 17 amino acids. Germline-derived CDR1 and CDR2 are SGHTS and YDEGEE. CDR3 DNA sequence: TGTGCCAGCAGCTTGGGGGCAGGGTTTACGGGGAACTATGGCTACACCTTC. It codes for CASSLGAGFTGNYGYTF.

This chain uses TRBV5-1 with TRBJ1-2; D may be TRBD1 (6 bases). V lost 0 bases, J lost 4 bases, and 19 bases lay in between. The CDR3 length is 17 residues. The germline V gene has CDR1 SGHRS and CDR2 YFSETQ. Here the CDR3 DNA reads TGCGCCAGCAGCTTGGTGGGGGACACCGAGGCCGGCTATGGCTACACCTTC. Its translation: CASSLVGDTEAGYGYTF.

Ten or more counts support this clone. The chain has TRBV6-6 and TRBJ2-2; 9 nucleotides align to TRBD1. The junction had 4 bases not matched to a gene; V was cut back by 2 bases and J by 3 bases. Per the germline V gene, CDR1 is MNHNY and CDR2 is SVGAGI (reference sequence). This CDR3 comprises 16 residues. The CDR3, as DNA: TGTGCCAGCAGTTACGGTCGGGACAGGGACACCGGGGAGCTGTTTTTT. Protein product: CASSYGRDRDTGELFF.

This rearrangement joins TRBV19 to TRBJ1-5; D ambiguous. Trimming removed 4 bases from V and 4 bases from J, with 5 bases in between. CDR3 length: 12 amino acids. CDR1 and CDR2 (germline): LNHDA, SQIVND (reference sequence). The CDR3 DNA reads TGTGCCAGTAGTACCTTAAATCAGCCCCAGCATTTT. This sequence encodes CASSTLNQPQHF. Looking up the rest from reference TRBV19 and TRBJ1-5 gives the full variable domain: DGGITQSPKYLFRKEGQNVTLSCEQNLNHDAMYWYRQDPGQGLRLIYYSQIVNDFQKGDIAEGYSVSREKKESFPLTVTSAQKNPTAFYLCASSTLNQPQHFGDGTRLSIL.

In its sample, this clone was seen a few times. The DNA for the CDR3 is TGTGCCAGCAGGCTAGGGTACACTGAAGCTTTCTTT. Encoded protein: CASRLGYTEAFF. V gene TRBV2 combines with J gene TRBJ1-1; D is uncertain. V was shortened by 6 bases and J by 3 bases, with 8 bases between the two germline ends. CDR1 is SNHLY and CDR2 is FYNNEI in the germline V gene. The CDR3 totals 12 residues.

CDR3 sequence reads: CASSPGQDEQYF. The DNA of the CDR3 is TGTGCCAGCAGCCCCGGACAAGACGAGCAGTACTTC. The chain recombines TRBV5-8 with TRBJ2-7; D might be TRBD1 (5 bases). The CDR3 covers 12 residues. V was clipped by 4 bases and J by 5 bases, with 10 bases between them. CDR1 SGHTS and CDR2 YDEGEE come from the germline V gene.

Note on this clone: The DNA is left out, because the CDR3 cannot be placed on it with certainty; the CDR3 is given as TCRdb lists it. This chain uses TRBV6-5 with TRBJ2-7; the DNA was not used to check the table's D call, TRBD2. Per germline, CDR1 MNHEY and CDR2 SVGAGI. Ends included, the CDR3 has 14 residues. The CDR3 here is CASSSSTIFFEQYF.

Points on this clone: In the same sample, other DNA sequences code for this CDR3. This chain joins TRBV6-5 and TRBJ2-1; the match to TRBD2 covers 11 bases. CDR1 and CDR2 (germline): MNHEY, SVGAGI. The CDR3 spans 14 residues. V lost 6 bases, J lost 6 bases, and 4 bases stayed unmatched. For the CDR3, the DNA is TGTGCCAGCAGACGTACTAGCGGGAGCAATGAGCAGTTCTTC. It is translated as CASRRTSGSNEQFF.

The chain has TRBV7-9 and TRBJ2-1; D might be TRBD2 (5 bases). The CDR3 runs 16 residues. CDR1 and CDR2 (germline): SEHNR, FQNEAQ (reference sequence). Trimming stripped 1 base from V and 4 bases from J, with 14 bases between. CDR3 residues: CASSLGISSEYNEQFF. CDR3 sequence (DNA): TGTGCCAGCAGCTTAGGTATAAGTAGCGAATACAATGAGCAGTTCTTC. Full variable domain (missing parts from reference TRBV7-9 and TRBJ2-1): DTGVSQNPRHKITKRGQNVTFRCDPISEHNRLYWYRQTLGQGPEFLTYFQNEAQLEKSRLLSDRFSAERPKGSFSTLEIQRTEQGDSAMYLCASSLGISSEYNEQFFGPGTRLTVL.

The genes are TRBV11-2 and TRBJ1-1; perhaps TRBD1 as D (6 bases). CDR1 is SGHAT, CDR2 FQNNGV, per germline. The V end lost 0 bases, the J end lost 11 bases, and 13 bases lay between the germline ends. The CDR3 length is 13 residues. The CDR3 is CASSLERTASAFF. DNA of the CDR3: TGTGCCAGCAGCTTAGAACGGACAGCTTCTGCTTTCTTT.

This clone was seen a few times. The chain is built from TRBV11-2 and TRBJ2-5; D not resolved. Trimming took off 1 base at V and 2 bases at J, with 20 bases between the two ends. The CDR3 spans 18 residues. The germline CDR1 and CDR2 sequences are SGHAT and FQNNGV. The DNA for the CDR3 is TGTGCCAGCAGCTTAGGTTTCTCTTCTCGCGTAGGGCAAGAGACCCAGTACTTC. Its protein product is CASSLGFSSRVGQETQYF. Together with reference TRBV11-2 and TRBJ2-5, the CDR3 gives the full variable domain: EAGVAQSPRYKIIEKRQSVAFWCNPISGHATLYWYQQILGQGPKLLIQFQNNGVVDDSQLPKDRFSAERLKGVDSTLKIQPAKLEDSAVYLCASSLGFSSRVGQETQYFGPGTRLLVL.

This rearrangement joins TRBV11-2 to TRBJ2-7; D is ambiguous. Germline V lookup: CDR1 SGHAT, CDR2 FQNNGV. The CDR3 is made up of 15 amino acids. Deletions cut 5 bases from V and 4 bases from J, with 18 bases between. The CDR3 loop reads CASSPGSPIAYEQYF. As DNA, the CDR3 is TGTGCCAGCAGCCCAGGCTCCCCGATTGCATACGAGCAGTACTTC.

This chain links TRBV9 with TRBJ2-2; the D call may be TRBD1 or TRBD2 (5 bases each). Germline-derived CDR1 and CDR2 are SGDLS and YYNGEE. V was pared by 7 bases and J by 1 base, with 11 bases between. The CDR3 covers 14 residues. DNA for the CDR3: TGTGCCAGCGGGGGATATCTGAACACCGGGGAGCTGTTTTTT. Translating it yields CASGGYLNTGELFF.